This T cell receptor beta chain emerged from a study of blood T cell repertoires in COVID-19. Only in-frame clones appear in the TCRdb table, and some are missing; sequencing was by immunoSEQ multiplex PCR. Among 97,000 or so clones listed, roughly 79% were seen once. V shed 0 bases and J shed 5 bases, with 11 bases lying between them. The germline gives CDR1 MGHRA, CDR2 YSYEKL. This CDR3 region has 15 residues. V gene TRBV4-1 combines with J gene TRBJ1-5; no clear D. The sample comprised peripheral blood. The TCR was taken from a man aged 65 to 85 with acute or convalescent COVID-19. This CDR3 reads CASSQDHASYQPQHF. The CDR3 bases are TGCGCCAGCAGCCAAGATCACGCGTCATATCAGCCCCAGCATTTT.